The T cell receptor (beta chain) under discussion was sequenced for a study of blood T cell repertoires in COVID-19. About the study: Acute-phase and convalescent COVID-19 samples originated in the United States, Italy and Spain. From T cells, B-cell-depleted T cells, or PBMCs came the material, which was cDNA or gDNA.

CDR1 MNHEY and CDR2 SVGEGT come from the germline V gene. Trimming removed 7 bases from V and 2 bases from J; junction bases left unmatched: 8. The CDR3 consists of 16 residues. This clone was detected a few times. Authors' data handling: Scientists estimated how many nucleated cells there were by amplifying reference gene primers. Generated by immunoSEQ multiplex PCR, the TCRdb table keeps only in-frame clones and is missing some. Clonal size and the V and J genes are those of that table, whereas D and trimming came from the DNA. This table has a few hundred thousand clones, around 90% appearing once.

The sequenced sample was peripheral blood. This sequence was found in a woman aged 45 to 65 who had recovered from COVID-19. V is TRBV6-2 or TRBV6-3 and J is TRBJ2-6, with TRBD2 matching over 7 bases. In DNA, the CDR3 is TGTGCCAGCACCCCAGGAGGGACTACTGGGGCCAACGTCCTGACTTTC. Translated: CASTPGGTTGANVLTF.